This T cell receptor beta chain appears in the sequencing data of a study of CD4+ T cells in melanoma. Study-level points and caveats: A reported correlation linked neoantigen-specific CD4+ T cells to CD8+, macrophage and B cell function. In melanoma, neoantigen-specific CD4+ T cells reportedly differed in differentiation state.

The V gene end was trimmed by 3 bases and the J gene end by 0 bases; junction bases not matched to a gene: 17. Germline values: CDR1 LNHDA, CDR2 SQIVND (reference sequence). CDR3 size: 20 residues. This clone was observed a handful of times. Antigen: not known. Only in-frame clones appear in the TCRdb table, and some are missing; sequencing was by immunoSEQ multiplex PCR. The profile covers over 15,000 clones, with 81% appearing a single time and approximately 5.1% taken by the ten largest. This clonotype was obtained from a human donor with melanoma. The source material was cells from a culture (not recorded whether cultured in vitro). V gene TRBV19 combines with J gene TRBJ2-4, with 7 bases lining up with TRBD2. In DNA, the CDR3 is TGTGCCAGTAGTATGAGGGAGGGACGGGCGACCCCCATAGCCAAAAACATTCAGTACTTC. Amino acids: CASSMREGRATPIAKNIQYF.